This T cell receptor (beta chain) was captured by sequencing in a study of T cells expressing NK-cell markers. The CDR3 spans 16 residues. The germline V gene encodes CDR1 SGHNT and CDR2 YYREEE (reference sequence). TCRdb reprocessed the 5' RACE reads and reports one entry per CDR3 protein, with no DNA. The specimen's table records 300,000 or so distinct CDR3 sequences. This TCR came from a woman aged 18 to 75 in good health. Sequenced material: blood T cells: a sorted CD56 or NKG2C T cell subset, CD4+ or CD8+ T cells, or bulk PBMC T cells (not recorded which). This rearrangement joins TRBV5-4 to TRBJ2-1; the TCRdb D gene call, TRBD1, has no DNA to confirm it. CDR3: CASSLGTGHPYNEQFF.